The clone carrying this T cell receptor (beta chain) turned up a few times. Losses at the gene ends were 5 bases for V and 4 bases for J; bases not matched to a gene: 5. This CDR3 region has 14 residues. The germline V gene has CDR1 SGHTA and CDR2 FQGNSA. The data belong to a study of T-cell memory formation after mild COVID-19. cDNA libraries for TCR alpha and TCR beta, carrying sample barcodes and UMIs, came from 5'RACE with constant-segment primers. TCRdb fed the 5' RACE reads into MiXCR, producing one record per CDR3 protein. Of approximately 440,000 distinct CDR3 sequences in the sample, around 20% were seen once.

Sequencing was done on a sample of PBMCs or a T cell subset sorted from them (not recorded which). J is TRBJ1-2 and V is TRBV7-2; TRBD1 matches at 9 bases. The clonotype originates from an adult woman who had mild COVID-19 (a few samples of this study predate the infection). Cell type and time point are not known. The CDR3 spells CASSIPTGGYGYTF. The DNA of the CDR3 is TGTGCCAGCAGCATACCGACAGGGGGCTATGGCTACACCTTC.